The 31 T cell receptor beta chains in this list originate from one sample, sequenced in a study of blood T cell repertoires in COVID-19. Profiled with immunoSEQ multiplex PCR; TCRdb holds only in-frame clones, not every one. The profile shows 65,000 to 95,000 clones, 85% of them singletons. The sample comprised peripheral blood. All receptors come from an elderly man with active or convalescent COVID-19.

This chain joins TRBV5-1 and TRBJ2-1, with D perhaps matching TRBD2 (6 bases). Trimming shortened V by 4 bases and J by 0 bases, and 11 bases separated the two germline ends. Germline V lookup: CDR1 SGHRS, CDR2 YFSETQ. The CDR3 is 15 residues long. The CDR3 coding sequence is TGCGCCAGCAGCGTCGAGCGGGTCTCCTACAATGAGCAGTTCTTC. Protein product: CASSVERVSYNEQFF. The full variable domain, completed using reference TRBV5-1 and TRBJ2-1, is KAGVTQTPRYLIKTRGQQVTLSCSPISGHRSVSWYQQTPGQGLQFLFEYFSETQRNKGNFPGRFSGRQFSNSRSEMNVSTLELGDSALYLCASSVERVSYNEQFFGPGTRLTVL.

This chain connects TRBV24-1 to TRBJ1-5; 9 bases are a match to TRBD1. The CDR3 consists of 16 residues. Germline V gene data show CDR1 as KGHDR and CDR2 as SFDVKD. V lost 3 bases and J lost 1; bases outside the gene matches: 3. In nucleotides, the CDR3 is TGTGCCACCAGTGATCCCGGGACAGGGAGCAATCAGCCCCAGCATTTT. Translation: CATSDPGTGSNQPQHF.

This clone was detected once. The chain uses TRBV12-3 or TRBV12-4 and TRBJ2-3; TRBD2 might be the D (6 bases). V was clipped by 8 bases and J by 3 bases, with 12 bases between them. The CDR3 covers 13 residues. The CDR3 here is CASRGTLTDTQYF. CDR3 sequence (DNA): TGTGCCAGCCGGGGGACCTTAACAGATACGCAGTATTTT.

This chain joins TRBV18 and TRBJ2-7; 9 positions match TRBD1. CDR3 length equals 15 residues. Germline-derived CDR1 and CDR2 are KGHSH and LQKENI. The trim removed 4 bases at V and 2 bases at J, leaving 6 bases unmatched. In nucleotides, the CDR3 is TGTGCCAGCTCACAACCGGGACAGGGCGCCTACGAGCAGTACGTC. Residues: CASSQPGQGAYEQYV.

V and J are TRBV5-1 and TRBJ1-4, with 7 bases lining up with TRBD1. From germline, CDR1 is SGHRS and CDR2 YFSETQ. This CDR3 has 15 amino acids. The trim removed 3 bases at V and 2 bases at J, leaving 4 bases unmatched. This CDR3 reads CASSSHRGTNEKLFF. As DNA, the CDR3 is TGCGCCAGCAGCTCGCACAGGGGCACTAATGAAAAACTGTTTTTT.

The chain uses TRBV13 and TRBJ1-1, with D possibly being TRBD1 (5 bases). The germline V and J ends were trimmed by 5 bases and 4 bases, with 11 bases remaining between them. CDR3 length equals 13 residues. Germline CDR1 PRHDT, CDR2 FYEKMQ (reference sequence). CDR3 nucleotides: TGTGCCAGCAGCCTCAGGGAAGGCACTGAAGCTTTCTTT. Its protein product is CASSLREGTEAFF.

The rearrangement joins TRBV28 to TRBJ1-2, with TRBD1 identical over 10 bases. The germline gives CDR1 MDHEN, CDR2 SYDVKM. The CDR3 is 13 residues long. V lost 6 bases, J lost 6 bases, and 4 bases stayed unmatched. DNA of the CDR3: TGTGCCAGCAGAATGACAGGGGGCCATGGCTACACCTTC. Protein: CASRMTGGHGYTF.

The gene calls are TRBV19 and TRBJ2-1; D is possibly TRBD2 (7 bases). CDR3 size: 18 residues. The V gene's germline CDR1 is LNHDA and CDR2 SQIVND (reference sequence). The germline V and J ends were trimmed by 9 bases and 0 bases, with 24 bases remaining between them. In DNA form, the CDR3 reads TGTGCCAGCAGAGCCGACAGGATCGGGAGGATCTCCTACAATGAGCAGTTCTTC. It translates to CASRADRIGRISYNEQFF.

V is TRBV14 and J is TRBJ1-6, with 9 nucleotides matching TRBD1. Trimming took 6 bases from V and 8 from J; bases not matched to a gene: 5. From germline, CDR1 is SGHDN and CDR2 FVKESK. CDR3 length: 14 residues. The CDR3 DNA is TGTGCCAGCAGATCCGGGACAGGGTATTCACCCCTCCACTTT. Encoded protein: CASRSGTGYSPLHF.

The CDR3 is CASSGTVTGPNGYTF. CDR3 nucleotide sequence: TGTGCCAGCAGTGGTACCGTTACAGGGCCAAATGGCTACACCTTC. The chain carries TRBV2 and TRBJ1-2, with D possibly being TRBD1 (6 bases). V lost 4 bases to trimming and J lost 6 bases, with 18 bases between them. CDR1 is SNHLY, CDR2 FYNNEI, per germline. The CDR3 spans 15 residues. The complete variable domain, with remaining parts taken from reference TRBV2 and TRBJ1-2, reads EPEVTQTPSHQVTQMGQEVILRCVPISNHLYFYWYRQILGQKVEFLVSFYNNEISEKSEIFDDQFSVERPDGSNFTLKIRSTKLEDSAMYFCASSGTVTGPNGYTFGSGTRLTVV.

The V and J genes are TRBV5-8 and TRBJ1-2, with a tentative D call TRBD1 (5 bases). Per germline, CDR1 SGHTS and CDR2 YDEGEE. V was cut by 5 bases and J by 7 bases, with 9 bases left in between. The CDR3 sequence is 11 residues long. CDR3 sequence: CASSSGFGYTF. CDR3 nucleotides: TGTGCCAGCAGTTCAGGGTTTGGCTACACCTTC.

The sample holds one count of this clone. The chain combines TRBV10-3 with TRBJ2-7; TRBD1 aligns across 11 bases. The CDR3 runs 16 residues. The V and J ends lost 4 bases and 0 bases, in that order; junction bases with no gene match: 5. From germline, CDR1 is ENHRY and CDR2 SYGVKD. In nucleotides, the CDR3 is TGTGCCATCAGTGGAGCCGGGACAGGGGGCTCCTACGAGCAGTACGTC. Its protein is CAISGAGTGGSYEQYV.

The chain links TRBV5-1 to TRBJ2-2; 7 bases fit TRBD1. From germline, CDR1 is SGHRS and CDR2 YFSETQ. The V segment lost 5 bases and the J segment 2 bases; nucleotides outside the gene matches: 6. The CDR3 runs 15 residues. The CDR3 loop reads CASRPGQTNTGELFF. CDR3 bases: TGCGCCAGCAGGCCGGGACAGACCAACACCGGGGAGCTGTTTTTT.

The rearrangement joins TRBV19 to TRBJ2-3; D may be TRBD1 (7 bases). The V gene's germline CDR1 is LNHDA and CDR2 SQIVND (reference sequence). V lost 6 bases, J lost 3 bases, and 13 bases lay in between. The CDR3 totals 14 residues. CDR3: CASREGRGTDTQYF. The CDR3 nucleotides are TGTGCCAGTAGGGAGGGCAGGGGGACAGATACGCAGTATTTT.

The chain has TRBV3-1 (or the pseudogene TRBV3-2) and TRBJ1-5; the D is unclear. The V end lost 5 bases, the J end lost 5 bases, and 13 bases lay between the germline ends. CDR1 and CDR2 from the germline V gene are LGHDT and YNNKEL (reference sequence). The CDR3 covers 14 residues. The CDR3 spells CASSTRGIDQPQHF. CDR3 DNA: TGTGCCAGCAGCACCCGAGGGATTGATCAGCCCCAGCATTTT.

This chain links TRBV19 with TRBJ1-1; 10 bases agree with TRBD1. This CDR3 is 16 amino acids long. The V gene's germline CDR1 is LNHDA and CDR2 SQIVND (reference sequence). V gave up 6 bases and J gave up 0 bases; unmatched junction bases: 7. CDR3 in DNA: TGTGCCAGTAGCCGACAGGGGGCGGGGGTGAACACTGAAGCTTTCTTT. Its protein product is CASSRQGAGVNTEAFF.

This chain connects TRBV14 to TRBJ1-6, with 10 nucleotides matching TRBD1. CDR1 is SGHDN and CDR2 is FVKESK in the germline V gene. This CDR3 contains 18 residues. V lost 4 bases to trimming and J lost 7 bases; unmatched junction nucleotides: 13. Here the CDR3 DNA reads TGTGCCAGCAGCCGGGCAAGACAGACAGGGGGCGCGAATTCACCCCTCCACTTT. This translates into CASSRARQTGGANSPLHF.

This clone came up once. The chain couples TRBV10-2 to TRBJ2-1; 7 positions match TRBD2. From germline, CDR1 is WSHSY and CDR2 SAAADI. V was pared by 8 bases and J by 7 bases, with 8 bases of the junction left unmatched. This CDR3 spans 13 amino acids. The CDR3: CASLGGEGNEQFF. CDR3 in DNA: TGCGCCAGCCTAGGTGGGGAGGGGAATGAGCAGTTCTTC.

CDR3 amino acids: CASRDPGQGDSPLHF. DNA of the CDR3: TGTGCCAGCAGGGATCCGGGACAGGGGGATTCACCCCTCCACTTT. V gene TRBV6-5 combines with J gene TRBJ1-6, with 11 bases that match TRBD1. The germline gives CDR1 MNHEY, CDR2 SVGAGI. With V trimmed by 6 bases and J by 8 bases, 6 bases remained unmatched. This CDR3 has 15 amino acids.

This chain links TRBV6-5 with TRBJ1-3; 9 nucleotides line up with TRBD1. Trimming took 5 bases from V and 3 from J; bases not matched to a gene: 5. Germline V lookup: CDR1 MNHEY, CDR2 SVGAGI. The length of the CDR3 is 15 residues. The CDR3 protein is CASSPGQGSGNTIYF. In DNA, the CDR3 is TGTGCCAGCAGTCCGGGACAGGGCAGTGGAAACACCATATATTTT.

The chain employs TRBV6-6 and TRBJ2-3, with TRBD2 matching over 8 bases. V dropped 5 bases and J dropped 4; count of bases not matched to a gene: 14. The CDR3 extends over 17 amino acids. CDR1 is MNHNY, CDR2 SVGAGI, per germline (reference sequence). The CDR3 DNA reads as TGTGCCAGCAGTCGGGTAAAGGGTAGCGGGACCTCAGATACGCAGTATTTT. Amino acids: CASSRVKGSGTSDTQYF.

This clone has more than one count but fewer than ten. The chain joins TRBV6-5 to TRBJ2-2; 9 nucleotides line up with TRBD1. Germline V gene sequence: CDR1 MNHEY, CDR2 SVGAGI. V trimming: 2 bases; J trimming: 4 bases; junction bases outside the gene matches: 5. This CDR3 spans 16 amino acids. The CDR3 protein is CASSYRTGDGTGELFF. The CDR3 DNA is TGTGCCAGCAGTTACAGGACAGGGGACGGCACCGGGGAGCTGTTTTTT.

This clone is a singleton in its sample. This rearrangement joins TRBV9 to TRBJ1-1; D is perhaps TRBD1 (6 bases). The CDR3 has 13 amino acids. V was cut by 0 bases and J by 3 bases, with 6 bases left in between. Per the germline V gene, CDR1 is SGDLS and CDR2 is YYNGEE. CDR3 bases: TGTGCCAGCAGCGTAGCAGGGGACACTGAAGCTTTCTTT. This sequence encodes CASSVAGDTEAFF.

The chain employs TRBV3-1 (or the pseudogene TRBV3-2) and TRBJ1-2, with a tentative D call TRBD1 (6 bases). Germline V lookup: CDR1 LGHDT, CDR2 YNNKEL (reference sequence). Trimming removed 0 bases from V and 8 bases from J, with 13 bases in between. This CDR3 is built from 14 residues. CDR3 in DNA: TGTGCCAGCAGCCAAGATCTGGGGGCAAGGGGCTACACCTTC. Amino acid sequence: CASSQDLGARGYTF.

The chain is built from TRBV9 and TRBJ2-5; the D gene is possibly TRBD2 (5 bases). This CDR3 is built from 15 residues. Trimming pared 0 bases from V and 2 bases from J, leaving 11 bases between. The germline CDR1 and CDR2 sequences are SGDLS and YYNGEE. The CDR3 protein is CASSVASRSQETQYF. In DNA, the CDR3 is TGTGCCAGCAGCGTAGCTAGCAGGAGTCAAGAGACCCAGTACTTC.

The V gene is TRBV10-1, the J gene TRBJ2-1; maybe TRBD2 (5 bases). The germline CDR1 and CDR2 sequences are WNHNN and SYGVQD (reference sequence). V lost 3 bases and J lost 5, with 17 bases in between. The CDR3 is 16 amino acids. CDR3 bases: TGCGCCAGCAGTGACCCCAGCCGGGGTAGAAACAATGAGCAGTTCTTC. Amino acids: CASSDPSRGRNNEQFF.

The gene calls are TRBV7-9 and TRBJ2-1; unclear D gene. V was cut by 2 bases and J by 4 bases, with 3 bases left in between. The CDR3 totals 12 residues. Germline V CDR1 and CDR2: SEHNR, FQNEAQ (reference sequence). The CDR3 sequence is CASSLPYNEQFF. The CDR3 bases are TGTGCCAGCAGCTTACCTTACAATGAGCAGTTCTTC.

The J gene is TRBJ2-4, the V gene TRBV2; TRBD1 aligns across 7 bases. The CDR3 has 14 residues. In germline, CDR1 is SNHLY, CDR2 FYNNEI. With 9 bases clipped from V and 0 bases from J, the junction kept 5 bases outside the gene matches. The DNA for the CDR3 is TGTGCCAGTCGGGACAGTTTAGCCAAAAACATTCAGTACTTC. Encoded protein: CASRDSLAKNIQYF.

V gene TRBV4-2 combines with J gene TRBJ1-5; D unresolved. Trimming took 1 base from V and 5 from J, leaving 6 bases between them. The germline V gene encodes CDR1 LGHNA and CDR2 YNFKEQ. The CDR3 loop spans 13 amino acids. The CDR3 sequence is CASSQAQDQPQHF. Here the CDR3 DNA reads TGTGCCAGCAGCCAAGCTCAGGATCAGCCCCAGCATTTT.

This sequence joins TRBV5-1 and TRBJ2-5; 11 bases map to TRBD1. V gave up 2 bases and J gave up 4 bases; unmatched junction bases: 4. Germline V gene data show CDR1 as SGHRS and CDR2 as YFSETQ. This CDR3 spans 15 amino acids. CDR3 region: CASSLGQGARETQYF. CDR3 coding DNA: TGCGCCAGCAGCTTAGGACAGGGGGCACGAGAGACCCAGTACTTC.

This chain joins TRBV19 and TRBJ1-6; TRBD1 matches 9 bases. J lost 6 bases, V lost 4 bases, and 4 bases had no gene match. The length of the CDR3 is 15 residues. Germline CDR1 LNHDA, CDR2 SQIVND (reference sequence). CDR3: CASSNSDRGNSPLHF. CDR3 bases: TGTGCCAGTAGTAACTCGGACAGGGGTAATTCACCCCTCCACTTT.